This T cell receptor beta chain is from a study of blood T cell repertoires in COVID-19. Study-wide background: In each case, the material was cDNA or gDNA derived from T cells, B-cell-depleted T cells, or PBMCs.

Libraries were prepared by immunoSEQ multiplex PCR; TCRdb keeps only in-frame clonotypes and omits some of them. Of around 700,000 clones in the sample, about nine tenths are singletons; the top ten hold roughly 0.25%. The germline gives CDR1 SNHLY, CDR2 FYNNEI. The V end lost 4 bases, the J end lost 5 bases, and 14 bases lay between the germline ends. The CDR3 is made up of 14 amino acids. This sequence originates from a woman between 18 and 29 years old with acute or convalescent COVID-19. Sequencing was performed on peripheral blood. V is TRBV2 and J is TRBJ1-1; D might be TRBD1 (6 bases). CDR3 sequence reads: CASSGRQDRTEAFF. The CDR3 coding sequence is TGTGCCAGCAGTGGCCGACAGGACAGAACTGAAGCTTTCTTT.